This entry lists 20 T cell receptor beta chains sequenced from one sample in a study of blood T cell repertoires in COVID-19. Assay: immunoSEQ multiplex PCR; the TCRdb copy retains only in-frame clones and omits some. The sample has approximately 140,000 clones, roughly four fifths seen once. Sequences were obtained from peripheral blood. Receptors originate from a human donor with acute or convalescent COVID-19. The donor label of this sample is uncertain.

This sequence joins TRBV5-1 and TRBJ1-2, with D possibly TRBD1 on 5 matching bases. The germline gives CDR1 SGHRS, CDR2 YFSETQ. The CDR3 runs 14 residues. The ends were cut back, 9 bases at V and 3 bases at J, with 18 bases in the middle. CDR3 region: CATLGGARDYGYTF. CDR3 in DNA: TGCGCCACCCTAGGCGGGGCCCGGGACTATGGCTACACCTTC.

V gene TRBV11-1 combines with J gene TRBJ2-7, with 9 bases identical to TRBD1. Trimming removed 1 base from V and 2 bases from J; junction bases left unmatched: 3. Germline V CDR1 and CDR2: SGHAT, FQDESV (reference sequence). The CDR3 contains 15 residues. CDR3 protein: CASSLEQGAPYEQYF. The CDR3 DNA sequence: TGTGCCAGCAGCTTAGAACAGGGGGCCCCCTACGAGCAGTACTTC.

The rearrangement joins TRBV27 to TRBJ1-5; D perhaps matches TRBD1 (5 bases). The germline CDR1 and CDR2 sequences are MNHEY and SMNVEV (reference sequence). This CDR3 contains 13 residues. V was shortened by 5 bases and J by 7 bases, with 12 bases between the two germline ends. The CDR3 is CASSPDRQQPQHF. The CDR3 region has the DNA TGTGCCAGCAGTCCCGACAGACAGCAGCCCCAGCATTTT.

The chain employs TRBV7-9 and TRBJ2-3; D call uncertain. V was cut by 1 base and J by 6 bases, with 11 bases left in between. CDR1 is SEHNR and CDR2 is FQNEAQ in the germline V gene (reference sequence). The CDR3 has 14 residues. This CDR3 reads CASSLGNSPDTQYF. CDR3 DNA: TGTGCCAGCAGCTTAGGTAACTCGCCGGATACGCAGTATTTT.

CDR3 region: CASSPIGTGNGYTF. As DNA, the CDR3 is TGTGCCAGCAGTCCCATCGGGACAGGGAATGGCTACACCTTC. V gene TRBV6-4 combines with J gene TRBJ1-2, with 9 bases lining up with TRBD1. The CDR3 is made up of 14 amino acids. In germline, CDR1 is MRHNA, CDR2 SNTAGT. The J segment lost 6 bases and the V segment lost 5 bases, leaving 7 bases of the junction unmatched.

The rearrangement links TRBV5-4 to TRBJ2-3; 11 bases are a match to TRBD2. V trimming: 2 bases; J trimming: 6 bases; junction bases outside the gene matches: 5. Germline V gene lookup returns CDR1 SGHNT and CDR2 YYREEE (reference sequence). The length of the CDR3 is 15 residues. For the CDR3, the DNA is TGTGCCAGCAGCTTTAGCGGGGGGGCCGGGGATACGCAGTATTTT. Protein sequence: CASSFSGGAGDTQYF. Based on the CDR3 plus reference TRBV5-4 and TRBJ2-3, the full variable domain is ETGVTQSPTHLIKTRGQQVTLRCSSQSGHNTVSWYQQALGQGPQFIFQYYREEENGRGNFPPRFSGLQFPNYSSELNVNALELDDSALYLCASSFSGGAGDTQYFGPGTRLTVL.

This rearrangement joins TRBV5-4 to TRBJ1-1; D may be TRBD1 (6 bases). V was clipped by 6 bases and J by 7 bases, with 19 bases between them. Germline V gene sequence: CDR1 SGHNT, CDR2 YYREEE (reference sequence). The CDR3 sequence is 14 residues long. The CDR3 nucleotides read TGTGCCAGCACAAGAAGGCAGGGGAGGGGTGAAGCTTTCTTT. Its translation: CASTRRQGRGEAFF.

V gene TRBV18 combines with J gene TRBJ1-2, with 8 positions matching TRBD1. Germline CDR1 reads KGHSH; CDR2 reads LQKENI. The CDR3 consists of 14 residues. Trimming took 3 bases from V and 8 from J; bases not matched to a gene: 8. Here the CDR3 reads CASSPADRERGYTF. The CDR3 DNA sequence: TGTGCCAGCTCACCCGCGGACAGGGAACGCGGCTACACCTTC.

This chain's CDR3 is CASSNRVGDEQFF. CDR3 nucleotides: TGTGCCAGTAGTAACAGGGTCGGAGATGAGCAGTTCTTC. The chain recombines TRBV19 with TRBJ2-1; TRBD1 might be the D (6 bases). CDR1 and CDR2 from the germline V gene are LNHDA and SQIVND (reference sequence). The CDR3 has 13 residues. V lost 4 bases and J lost 8, with 12 bases in between.

The chain links TRBV19 to TRBJ1-6; no reliable D call. V lost 5 bases to trimming and J lost 10 bases, with 18 bases between them. Germline CDR1 and CDR2: LNHDA and SQIVND (reference sequence). CDR3 length: 15 amino acids. The CDR3 DNA is TGTGCCAGTAGTCCCTGGGGAGCTCTAGGCTCACCCCTCCACTTT. Protein: CASSPWGALGSPLHF.

V gene TRBV6-5 combines with J gene TRBJ1-2; D ambiguous. The germline V gene has CDR1 MNHEY and CDR2 SVGAGI. CDR3 size: 16 residues. The V end was cut by 0 bases, the J end by 1 base, with 12 bases between. The CDR3 bases are TGTGCCAGCAGTTACTCGAGTCGGGGTATTAACTATGGCTACACCTTC. This sequence encodes CASSYSSRGINYGYTF.

The chain uses TRBV15 and TRBJ1-2, with TRBD1 as a possible D gene (5 bases). Germline lookup yields CDR1 LNHNV and CDR2 YYDKDF (reference sequence). The CDR3 runs 13 residues. The V end lost 5 bases, the J end lost 3 bases, and 10 bases lay between the germline ends. The CDR3 coding sequence is TGTGCCACCAGCGCCGGGGGAGACTATGGCTACACCTTC. It yields the protein CATSAGGDYGYTF.

V is TRBV2 and J is TRBJ1-1; TRBD1 agrees at 7 bases. The V gene's germline CDR1 is SNHLY and CDR2 FYNNEI. V shed 5 bases, J shed 0 bases, and the junction held 6 bases outside the gene matches. The CDR3 spans 15 residues. The CDR3 bases are TGTGCCAGCAGTTACCCGGGACAGTTGAACACTGAAGCTTTCTTT. Translated: CASSYPGQLNTEAFF.

The J gene is TRBJ2-5, the V gene TRBV6-5, with D tentatively TRBD1 (6 bases). CDR1 is MNHEY, CDR2 SVGAGI, per germline. Trimming took off 4 bases at V and 0 bases at J, with 9 bases between the two ends. This CDR3 is built from 14 residues. CDR3 bases: TGTGCCAGCAGTTCCCAGGGGAACCAAGAGACCCAGTACTTC. It encodes CASSSQGNQETQYF.

This clone was picked up one time. The rearrangement joins TRBV11-2 to TRBJ2-3; TRBD1 might be the D (5 bases). The CDR3 consists of 15 residues. V lost 0 bases and J lost 6, with 13 bases in between. Looked up from germline, CDR1 is SGHAT and CDR2 is FQNNGV. The DNA of the CDR3 is TGTGCCAGCAGCTTAGATGCAGGGTTGTTGGATACGCAGTATTTT. It encodes CASSLDAGLLDTQYF.

The chain uses TRBV10-2 and TRBJ2-1, with D possibly matching TRBD2 (6 bases). Germline CDR1 is WSHSY and CDR2 is SAAADI. The length of the CDR3 is 18 residues. V lost 0 bases to trimming and J lost 0 bases, with 15 bases between them. CDR3 sequence reads: CASSESGTPYLSYNEQFF. CDR3 DNA: TGCGCCAGCAGTGAGTCGGGGACTCCTTACCTCTCCTACAATGAGCAGTTCTTC.

The V and J genes are TRBV20-1 and TRBJ1-2; D is unresolved. Looked up from germline, CDR1 is DFQATT and CDR2 is SNEGSKA (reference sequence). This CDR3 comprises 13 residues. With 6 bases removed from V and 3 bases from J, the gap between germline ends came to 14 bases. CDR3 in DNA: TGCAGTGCCAGTAGGCCTAGCGACTATGGCTACACCTTC. Translating it yields CSASRPSDYGYTF.

This clone was seen a few times. The chain recombines TRBV19 with TRBJ1-1; 7 nucleotides align to TRBD1. The germline V gene encodes CDR1 LNHDA and CDR2 SQIVND (reference sequence). J lost 1 base, V lost 6 bases, and 5 bases had no gene match. The CDR3 totals 14 residues. Written as DNA, the CDR3 is TGTGCCAGTAGCGGGGGACAGAGGAACACTGAAGCTTTCTTT. Protein sequence: CASSGGQRNTEAFF. Full variable domain (missing parts from reference TRBV19 and TRBJ1-1): DGGITQSPKYLFRKEGQNVTLSCEQNLNHDAMYWYRQDPGQGLRLIYYSQIVNDFQKGDIAEGYSVSREKKESFPLTVTSAQKNPTAFYLCASSGGQRNTEAFFGQGTRLTVV.

The table lists this clone with a count of one. Mismatch with germline at one junction end may stem from a read error. Written as DNA, the CDR3 is TGCGCCAGCAGTTTGGGACTTCCGACCTATGGCTACACCTTC. Amino acid sequence: CASSLGLPTYGYTF. The V and J genes are TRBV5-1 and TRBJ1-2, with D possibly matching TRBD1 (5 bases). The CDR3 totals 14 residues. Germline CDR1 and CDR2: SGHRS and YFSETQ.

This clone was counted once. This sequence joins TRBV7-8 and TRBJ2-3; 14 bases match TRBD2. Trimming removed 3 bases from V and 0 bases from J; junction bases left unmatched: 8. The CDR3 runs 19 residues. CDR1 SGHVS and CDR2 FQNEAQ come from the germline V gene. CDR3 loop: CASSFPGTSGGSSTDTQYF. In DNA form, the CDR3 reads TGTGCCAGCAGCTTCCCCGGGACTAGCGGGGGCTCTAGCACAGATACGCAGTATTTT.